This T cell receptor beta chain was retrieved from a study of OX40 agonist ivuxolimab in advanced cancers. Across the study: The treatment was a fully human IgG2 OX40 agonist, ivuxolimab. Of the participants, 40% had some prior anti-PD-1, anti-PD-L1 or anti-CTLA-4 therapy, which was allowed. Findings and caveats of the study: Among T cells, CD8+ cells averaged more expanded clones than CD4+ cells. The 0.1-3.0 mg/kg partial responders had among the lowest clonal expansion.

The CDR3 has 15 residues. The germline V gene encodes CDR1 LNHDA and CDR2 SQIVND (reference sequence). V was clipped by 3 bases and J by 0 bases; unmatched bases: 1. Notes on this clone: Its antigen remains unknown.

The table came from immunoSEQ multiplex PCR; TCRdb's copy has only in-frame clones and leaves some out. Of 72,000 or so clones in the sample, around 80% are singletons; the top ten hold around 1.3%. This sample comprised CD4+ or CD8+ T cells sorted from blood, obtained in a trial of the OX40 agonist ivuxolimab. This TCR was recovered from an adult with an advanced solid tumor such as melanoma, head and neck, liver or kidney cancer. The chain links TRBV19 to TRBJ1-4, with 7 bases lining up with TRBD1. The DNA for the CDR3 is TGTGCCAGTAGTATGGGACAGACAACTAATGAAAAACTGTTTTTT. Its translation: CASSMGQTTNEKLFF.